These T cell receptor beta chains were read from a single sample in a study of blood T cell repertoires in COVID-19. This table comes from immunoSEQ multiplex PCR, and its TCRdb copy is limited to in-frame clones, with some not included. The repertoire consists of 300,000 to 450,000 clones, with roughly 90% occurring once and the leading ten covering 2.5% to 3.5%. The sample taken for sequencing was peripheral blood. The origin of the receptors is a young woman with COVID-19, enrolled during active disease. Both conserved end residues are part of each CDR3. Each record gives: D gene, J gene, clone size, V gene, CDR3 DNA, CDR3 protein. D genes are given only for firm matches. A row's size may be missing; if present it is once, few, many or a size class.

d_gene: TRBD1
j_gene: TRBJ1-4
abundance: -
v_gene: TRBV19
CDR3nt: TGTGCCAGTAGTGTACGACAGGGGGCGACTAATGAAAAACTGTTTTTT
CDR3aa: CASSVRQGATNEKLFF

d_gene: TRBD1
j_gene: TRBJ1-2
abundance: -
v_gene: TRBV4-1
CDR3nt: TGCGCCAGCAGCCAAGATAACAGGGGGCAATACACCTTC
CDR3aa: CASSQDNRGQYTF

d_gene: TRBD1
j_gene: TRBJ1-4
abundance: -
v_gene: TRBV5-1
CDR3nt: TGCGCCAGCAGCGTGGACAGGGTAGACGAAAAACTGTTTTTT
CDR3aa: CASSVDRVDEKLFF

d_gene: -
j_gene: TRBJ1-2
abundance: -
v_gene: TRBV2
CDR3nt: TGTGCCAGCAGTATTACAGGGAGGGACTATGGCTACACCTTC
CDR3aa: CASSITGRDYGYTF

d_gene: TRBD2
j_gene: TRBJ2-7
abundance: -
v_gene: TRBV4-1
CDR3nt: TGCGCCAGCAGCCCCCGGGACTACTACGAGCAGTACTTC
CDR3aa: CASSPRDYYEQYF

d_gene: TRBD2
j_gene: TRBJ2-3
abundance: -
v_gene: TRBV6-6
CDR3nt: TGTGCCAGCAGTTCCGGGGGGTGGGCAGATACGCAGTATTTT
CDR3aa: CASSSGGWADTQYF

d_gene: TRBD1
j_gene: TRBJ1-5
abundance: -
v_gene: TRBV5-8
CDR3nt: TGTGCCAGCATCGATTTACAGGGGGGGGGATATCAGCCCCAGCATTTT
CDR3aa: CASIDLQGGGYQPQHF

d_gene: TRBD1
j_gene: TRBJ1-1
abundance: -
v_gene: TRBV10-2
CDR3nt: TGCGCCAGCACTTTTCAGGGGGAGGTAACTGAAGCTTTCTTT
CDR3aa: CASTFQGEVTEAFF

d_gene: TRBD2
j_gene: TRBJ2-5
abundance: -
v_gene: TRBV4-1
CDR3nt: TGCGCCAGCAGCCAAGGGGCAGCGGGGTACCAAGAGACCCAGTACTTC
CDR3aa: CASSQGAAGYQETQYF

d_gene: TRBD2
j_gene: TRBJ2-2
abundance: once
v_gene: TRBV5-1
CDR3nt: TGCGCCAGCAGATTCGGGGGGGCGAACACCGGGGAGCTGTTTTTT
CDR3aa: CASRFGGANTGELFF

d_gene: -
j_gene: TRBJ1-1
abundance: many
v_gene: TRBV6-4
CDR3nt: TGTGCCAGCAGTGAGGAGGACAGCATGAACACTGAAGCTTTCTTT
CDR3aa: CASSEEDSMNTEAFF

d_gene: -
j_gene: TRBJ2-7
abundance: -
v_gene: TRBV28
CDR3nt: TGTGCCAGCAGTTTAACCCAGGTTTACGAGCAGTACTTC
CDR3aa: CASSLTQVYEQYF

d_gene: TRBD1
j_gene: TRBJ2-2
abundance: -
v_gene: TRBV9
CDR3nt: TGTGCCAGCAGCGAGGGGGCGGCGGCAAACACCGGGGAGCTGTTTTTT
CDR3aa: CASSEGAAANTGELFF

d_gene: -
j_gene: TRBJ1-4
abundance: -
v_gene: TRBV2
CDR3nt: TGTGCCAGCAGTGTCCAACAGGAGGAAAAACTGTTTTTT
CDR3aa: CASSVQQEEKLFF

d_gene: TRBD1
j_gene: TRBJ1-1
abundance: -
v_gene: TRBV7-2
CDR3nt: TGTGCCAGCAGCCAGACAGGGGTGTGGACTGAAGCTTTCTTT
CDR3aa: CASSQTGVWTEAFF

d_gene: -
j_gene: TRBJ1-1
abundance: few
v_gene: TRBV29-1
CDR3nt: TGCAGCGTTGACGGGAACACTGAAGCTTTCTTT
CDR3aa: CSVDGNTEAFF

d_gene: -
j_gene: TRBJ2-7
abundance: -
v_gene: TRBV28
CDR3nt: TGTGCCAGCGGGCCCGGGGCCTACGAGCAGTACTTC
CDR3aa: CASGPGAYEQYF

d_gene: TRBD1
j_gene: TRBJ1-2
abundance: -
v_gene: TRBV27
CDR3nt: TGTGCCAGCAGTCCCCTGGACAGGGCTAACTATGGCTACACCTTC
CDR3aa: CASSPLDRANYGYTF

d_gene: TRBD1
j_gene: TRBJ2-1
abundance: -
v_gene: TRBV20-1
CDR3nt: TGCAGTGCTAGTGGGGACAGGGCCTACAATGAGCAGTTCTTC
CDR3aa: CSASGDRAYNEQFF

d_gene: TRBD2
j_gene: TRBJ2-3
abundance: -
v_gene: TRBV19
CDR3nt: TGTGCCTCTCACCTAGGAGCCGGGACTAGCGGCACAGATACGCAGTATTTT
CDR3aa: CASHLGAGTSGTDTQYF

d_gene: TRBD2
j_gene: TRBJ2-7
abundance: -
v_gene: TRBV4-3
CDR3nt: TGCGCCAGCAGCCAAGGCCCCGTCGGACTAGCGGGGGGGAATGTAAGGGAGCAGTACTTC
CDR3aa: CASSQGPVGLAGGNVREQYF

d_gene: -
j_gene: TRBJ2-1
abundance: -
v_gene: TRBV20-1
CDR3nt: TGCAGTGCTAGTGTAAGGGGGAATGAGCAGTTCTTC
CDR3aa: CSASVRGNEQFF

d_gene: TRBD1
j_gene: TRBJ1-6
abundance: -
v_gene: TRBV7-2
CDR3nt: TGTGCCAGCAGCCACAGGAGGGGGACAGGGGTCGGTAATTCACCCCTCCACTTT
CDR3aa: CASSHRRGTGVGNSPLHF

d_gene: TRBD1
j_gene: TRBJ1-1
abundance: -
v_gene: TRBV7-9
CDR3nt: TGTGCCAGCAGCTTCTCGGACAGGGGCACTGAAGCTTTCTTT
CDR3aa: CASSFSDRGTEAFF

d_gene: -
j_gene: TRBJ2-3
abundance: -
v_gene: TRBV9
CDR3nt: TGTGCCAGCAGCCCCGGGGGAGGGGGGTCTAGCACAGATACGCAGTATTTT
CDR3aa: CASSPGGGGSSTDTQYF

d_gene: -
j_gene: TRBJ2-3
abundance: -
v_gene: TRBV4-3
CDR3nt: TGCGCCAGCAGCCAAGATCGGTCCTCCCGCACAGATACGCAGTATTTT
CDR3aa: CASSQDRSSRTDTQYF

d_gene: -
j_gene: TRBJ2-1
abundance: -
v_gene: TRBV3-1/TRBV3-2
CDR3nt: TGTGCCAGCAGCCAAGTCTTAGCGCCTTCCTACAATGAGCAGTTCTTC
CDR3aa: CASSQVLAPSYNEQFF

d_gene: TRBD1
j_gene: TRBJ2-2
abundance: -
v_gene: TRBV7-2
CDR3nt: TGTGCCAGCAGCCCGTCAACAGGGGGTCTATACACCGGGGAGCTGTTTTTT
CDR3aa: CASSPSTGGLYTGELFF

d_gene: -
j_gene: TRBJ2-2
abundance: -
v_gene: TRBV19
CDR3nt: TGTGCCAGTAGTAGCGGGACAGAGAACACCGGGGAGCTGTTTTTT
CDR3aa: CASSSGTENTGELFF

d_gene: -
j_gene: TRBJ1-6
abundance: -
v_gene: TRBV19
CDR3nt: TGTGCCAGTAGTATGGAGGGGACCTATTCACCCCTCCACTTT
CDR3aa: CASSMEGTYSPLHF

d_gene: TRBD1
j_gene: TRBJ1-6
abundance: once
v_gene: TRBV5-1
CDR3nt: TGCGCCAGCTTGTCAACCGGGACAGGGACCTTAGGCTATAATTCACCCCTCCACTTT
CDR3aa: CASLSTGTGTLGYNSPLHF

d_gene: TRBD2
j_gene: TRBJ2-3
abundance: -
v_gene: TRBV5-6
CDR3nt: TGTGCCAGCAGCGCGTCCGGGACTAGCGGCACAGATACGCAGTATTTT
CDR3aa: CASSASGTSGTDTQYF

d_gene: TRBD2
j_gene: TRBJ2-5
abundance: -
v_gene: TRBV27
CDR3nt: TGTGCCAGCAGCTTAACAGGGACTAGCGGGGGGGCCCCCCAGTACTTC
CDR3aa: CASSLTGTSGGAPQYF

d_gene: -
j_gene: TRBJ1-3
abundance: -
v_gene: TRBV19
CDR3nt: TGTGCCAGTAGGCCTCGTCGGGGGGCCTCTGGAAACACCATATATTTT
CDR3aa: CASRPRRGASGNTIYF

d_gene: TRBD2
j_gene: TRBJ2-1
abundance: -
v_gene: TRBV27
CDR3nt: TGTGCCAGCGGAGCTAGCGGGGGCTACAATGAGCAGTTCTTC
CDR3aa: CASGASGGYNEQFF

d_gene: TRBD1
j_gene: TRBJ1-1
abundance: -
v_gene: TRBV6-2/TRBV6-3
CDR3nt: TGTGCCAGCAGTTACCGCTGGGGACCCGGGACAGGGGGCCTGAACACTGAAGCTTTCTTT
CDR3aa: CASSYRWGPGTGGLNTEAFF

d_gene: -
j_gene: TRBJ2-1
abundance: -
v_gene: TRBV7-2
CDR3nt: TGTGCCAGCAGCACCACCGGGACACCCTACAATGAGCAGTTCTTC
CDR3aa: CASSTTGTPYNEQFF

d_gene: TRBD1
j_gene: TRBJ2-1
abundance: -
v_gene: TRBV24-1
CDR3nt: TGTGCCACCAGTGACCCGGGACAGGGCTACAATGAGCAGTTCTTC
CDR3aa: CATSDPGQGYNEQFF

d_gene: -
j_gene: TRBJ1-1
abundance: -
v_gene: TRBV2
CDR3nt: TGTGCCAGCAGACTGATGGACAGCCTTGAAGCTTTCTTT
CDR3aa: CASRLMDSLEAFF

d_gene: TRBD1
j_gene: TRBJ2-6
abundance: -
v_gene: TRBV27
CDR3nt: TGTGCCAGCAGTCCCCGACAGGGGGCATACGGGGCCAACGTCCTGACTTTC
CDR3aa: CASSPRQGAYGANVLTF

d_gene: -
j_gene: TRBJ2-6
abundance: -
v_gene: TRBV11-2
CDR3nt: TGTGCCAGCAGCAATCTCGGACAGTCTGGGGCCAACGTCCTGACTTTC
CDR3aa: CASSNLGQSGANVLTF

d_gene: -
j_gene: TRBJ2-7
abundance: -
v_gene: TRBV3-1/TRBV3-2
CDR3nt: TGTGCCAGCAGCCACGGACAGTACACCTACGAGCAGTACTTC
CDR3aa: CASSHGQYTYEQYF

d_gene: TRBD2
j_gene: TRBJ2-3
abundance: -
v_gene: TRBV5-1
CDR3nt: TGCGCCAGCAGCTTGGACCCCCTTCGGCTAGCGGGCACAGATACGCAGTATTTT
CDR3aa: CASSLDPLRLAGTDTQYF

d_gene: -
j_gene: TRBJ1-1
abundance: -
v_gene: TRBV7-2
CDR3nt: TGTGCCAGCAGCTTATACAGGGACGTCGAAGCTTTCTTT
CDR3aa: CASSLYRDVEAFF

d_gene: TRBD1
j_gene: TRBJ2-7
abundance: few
v_gene: TRBV18
CDR3nt: TGTGCCAGCGCGGGACAGGGGATCTACGAGCAGTACTTC
CDR3aa: CASAGQGIYEQYF

d_gene: TRBD1
j_gene: TRBJ1-4
abundance: -
v_gene: TRBV28
CDR3nt: TGTGCCAGCAGTTTACCAGGACAGGGGGGGCCTAATGAAAAACTGTTTTTT
CDR3aa: CASSLPGQGGPNEKLFF

d_gene: TRBD1
j_gene: TRBJ2-7
abundance: few
v_gene: TRBV13
CDR3nt: TGTGCCAGCAGCCAAGGGGGCCCCTACGAGCAGTACTTC
CDR3aa: CASSQGGPYEQYF

d_gene: -
j_gene: TRBJ1-3
abundance: -
v_gene: TRBV10-2
CDR3nt: TGCGCCAGCAGTGAGGGGGCGGCAGGAAACACCATATATTTT
CDR3aa: CASSEGAAGNTIYF

d_gene: TRBD1
j_gene: TRBJ2-7
abundance: -
v_gene: TRBV3-1/TRBV3-2
CDR3nt: TGTGCCAGCAGCCCGGGACAGGGGGCGCGGGAGCAGTACTTC
CDR3aa: CASSPGQGAREQYF